This T cell receptor (beta chain) was identified during a study of CD8+ T cells in alopecia areata. General study points: Patients displayed less clarity in TCR sharing than mice, a finding possibly related to HLA. Elevated clonality characterized lesional scalp relative to normal scalp, particularly in alopecia totalis/universalis.

cDNA prepared by RNA extraction and subsequent reverse transcription served as the template for sequencing. Using immunoSEQ multiplex PCR, the repertoire was profiled, and TCRdb retains in-frame clones only, with some absent. Counted here are around 190,000 clones, approximately 60% occurring once; the ten biggest clones make up nearly 5%. There are many counts of this clone. Antigen unknown. V dropped 0 bases and J dropped 3 bases, with 9 bases sitting between them. The V gene's germline CDR1 is SGHRS and CDR2 YFSETQ. The CDR3 covers 14 residues. Material: CD8+ T cells sorted from blood. This sequence originates from a human donor in good health. V usage is TRBV5-1 and J usage is TRBJ1-1; no clear D gene. CDR3 in amino acids: CASSLVGYDTEAFF. As DNA, the CDR3 is TGCGCCAGCAGCTTGGTGGGTTACGACACTGAAGCTTTCTTT.